These 3 T cell receptor beta chains were all obtained from the same sample, sequenced in a study of blood T cell repertoires in COVID-19. Assay: immunoSEQ multiplex PCR; the TCRdb copy retains only in-frame clones and omits some. This table holds some 400,000 clones, around 87% found once. The sample taken for sequencing was peripheral blood. These receptors all come from a man aged 18 to 30 with active or convalescent COVID-19.

This sequence joins TRBV5-1 and TRBJ2-7, with D possibly TRBD2 on 5 matching bases. Germline lookup yields CDR1 SGHRS and CDR2 YFSETQ. V gave up 4 bases and J gave up 5 bases, with 19 bases separating them. CDR3 size: 15 residues. The DNA for the CDR3 is TGCGCCAGCAGCCCGGAGGTCCCCCTCAGAGACGAGCAGTACTTC. It specifies CASSPEVPLRDEQYF.

V is TRBV28 and J is TRBJ2-3, with a possible D match to TRBD2 (6 bases). Germline values: CDR1 MDHEN, CDR2 SYDVKM. V dropped 4 bases and J dropped 2 bases, with 13 bases sitting between them. The CDR3 runs 15 residues. The CDR3, as DNA: TGTGCCAGCAGTTCGAACTGGCGGGACACAGATACGCAGTATTTT. This codes for CASSSNWRDTDTQYF. The variable domain in full, completed from reference TRBV28 and TRBJ2-3, reads DVKVTQSSRYLVKRTGEKVFLECVQDMDHENMFWYRQDPGLGLRLIYFSYDVKMKEKGDIPEGYSVSREKKERFSLILESASTNQTSMYLCASSSNWRDTDTQYFGPGTRLTVL.

The chain is built from TRBV24-1 and TRBJ2-1; TRBD2 agrees at 9 bases. This CDR3 comprises 16 residues. V was clipped by 1 base and J by 6 bases; unmatched bases: 6. Germline assignment: CDR1 KGHDR and CDR2 SFDVKD. The CDR3 loop reads CATSDFAGGPANEQFF. CDR3 nucleotide sequence: TGTGCCACCAGTGATTTCGCGGGGGGGCCTGCCAATGAGCAGTTCTTC.